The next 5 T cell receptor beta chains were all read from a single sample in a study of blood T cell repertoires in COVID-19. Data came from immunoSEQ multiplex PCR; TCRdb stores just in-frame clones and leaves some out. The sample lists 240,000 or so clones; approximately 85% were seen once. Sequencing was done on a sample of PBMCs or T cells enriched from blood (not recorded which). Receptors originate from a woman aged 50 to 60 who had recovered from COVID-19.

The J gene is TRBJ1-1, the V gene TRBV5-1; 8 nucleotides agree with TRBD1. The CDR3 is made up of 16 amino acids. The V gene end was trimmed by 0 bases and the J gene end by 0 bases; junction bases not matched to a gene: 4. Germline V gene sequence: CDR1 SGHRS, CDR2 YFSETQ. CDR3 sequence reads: CASSLAGQVMNTEAFF. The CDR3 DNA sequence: TGCGCCAGCAGCTTGGCGGGACAGGTAATGAACACTGAAGCTTTCTTT.

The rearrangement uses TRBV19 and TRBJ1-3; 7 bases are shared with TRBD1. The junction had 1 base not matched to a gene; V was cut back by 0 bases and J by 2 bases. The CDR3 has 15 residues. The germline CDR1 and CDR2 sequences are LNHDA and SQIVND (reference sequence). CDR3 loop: CASSIDDRAGNTIYF. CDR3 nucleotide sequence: TGTGCCAGTAGTATAGACGACAGGGCTGGAAACACCATATATTTT.

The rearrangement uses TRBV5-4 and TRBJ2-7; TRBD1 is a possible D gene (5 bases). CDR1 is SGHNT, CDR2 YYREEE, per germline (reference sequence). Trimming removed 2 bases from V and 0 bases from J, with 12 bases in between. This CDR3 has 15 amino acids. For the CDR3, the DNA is TGTGCCAGCAGCTTAGGCCTTGGGGCCTCCTACGAGCAGTACTTC. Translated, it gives CASSLGLGASYEQYF.

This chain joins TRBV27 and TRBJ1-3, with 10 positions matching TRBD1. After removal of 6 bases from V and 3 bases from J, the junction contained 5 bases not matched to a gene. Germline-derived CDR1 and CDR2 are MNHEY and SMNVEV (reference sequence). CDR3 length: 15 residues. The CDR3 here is CASSRGTGVGNTIYF. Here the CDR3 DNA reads TGTGCCAGCAGCCGCGGGACAGGGGTTGGAAACACCATATATTTT.

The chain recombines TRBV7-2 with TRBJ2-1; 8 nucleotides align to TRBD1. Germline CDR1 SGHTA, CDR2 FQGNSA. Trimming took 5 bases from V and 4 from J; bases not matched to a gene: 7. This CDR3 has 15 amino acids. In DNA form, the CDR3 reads TGTGCCAGCAGCCGTTGGACAGGGATATACAATGAGCAGTTCTTC. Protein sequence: CASSRWTGIYNEQFF.